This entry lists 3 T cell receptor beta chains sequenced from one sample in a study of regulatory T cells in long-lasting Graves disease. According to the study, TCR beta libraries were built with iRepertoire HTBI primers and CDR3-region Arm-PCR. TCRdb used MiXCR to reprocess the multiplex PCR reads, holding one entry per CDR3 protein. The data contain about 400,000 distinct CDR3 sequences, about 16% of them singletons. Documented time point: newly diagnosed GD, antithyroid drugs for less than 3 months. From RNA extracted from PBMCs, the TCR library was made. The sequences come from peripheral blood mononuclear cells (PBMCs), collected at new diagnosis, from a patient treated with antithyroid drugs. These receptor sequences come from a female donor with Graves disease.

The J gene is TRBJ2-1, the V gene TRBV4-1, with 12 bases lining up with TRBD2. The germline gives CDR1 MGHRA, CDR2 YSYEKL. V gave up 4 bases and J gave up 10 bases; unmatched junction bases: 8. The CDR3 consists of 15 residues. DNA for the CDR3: TGCGCCAGCAGCCGGGCCCTAGCGGGAGGGCCGGAGCAGTTCTTC. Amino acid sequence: CASSRALAGGPEQFF.

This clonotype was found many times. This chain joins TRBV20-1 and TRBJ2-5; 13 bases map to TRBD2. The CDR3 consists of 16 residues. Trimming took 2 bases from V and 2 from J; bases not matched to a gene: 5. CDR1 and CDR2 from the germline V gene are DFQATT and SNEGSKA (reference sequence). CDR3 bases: TGCAGTGCTAGAAGGGGACTAGCGGGATGGCAAGAGACCCAGTACTTC. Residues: CSARRGLAGWQETQYF.

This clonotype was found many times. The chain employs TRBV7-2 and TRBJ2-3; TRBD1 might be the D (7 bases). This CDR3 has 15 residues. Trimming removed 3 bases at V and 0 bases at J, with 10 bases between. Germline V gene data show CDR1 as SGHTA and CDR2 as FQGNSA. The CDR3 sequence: CASSFAGQSTDTQYF. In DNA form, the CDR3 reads TGTGCCAGCAGCTTTGCGGGACAGAGCACAGATACGCAGTATTTT. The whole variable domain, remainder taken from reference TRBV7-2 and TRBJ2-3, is GAGVSQSPSNKVTEKGKDVELRCDPISGHTALYWYRQSLGQGLEFLIYFQGNSAPDKSGLPSDRFSAERTGGSVSTLTIQRTQQEDSAVYLCASSFAGQSTDTQYFGPGTRLTVL.